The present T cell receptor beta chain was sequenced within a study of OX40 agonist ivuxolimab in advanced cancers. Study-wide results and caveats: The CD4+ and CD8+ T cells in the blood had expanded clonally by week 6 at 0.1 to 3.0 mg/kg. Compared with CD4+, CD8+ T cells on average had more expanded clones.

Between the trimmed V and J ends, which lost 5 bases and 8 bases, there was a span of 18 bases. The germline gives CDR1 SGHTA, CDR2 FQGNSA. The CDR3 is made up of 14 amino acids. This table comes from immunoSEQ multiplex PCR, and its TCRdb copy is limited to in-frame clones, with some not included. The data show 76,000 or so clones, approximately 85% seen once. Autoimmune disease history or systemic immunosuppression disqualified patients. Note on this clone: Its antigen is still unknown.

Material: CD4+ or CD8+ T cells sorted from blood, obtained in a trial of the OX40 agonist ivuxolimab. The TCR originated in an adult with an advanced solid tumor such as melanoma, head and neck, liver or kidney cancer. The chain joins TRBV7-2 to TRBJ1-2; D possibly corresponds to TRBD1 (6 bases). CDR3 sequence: CASSPGAGSEGYTF. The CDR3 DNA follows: TGTGCCAGCAGCCCAGGGGCGGGGAGCGAGGGCTACACCTTC.